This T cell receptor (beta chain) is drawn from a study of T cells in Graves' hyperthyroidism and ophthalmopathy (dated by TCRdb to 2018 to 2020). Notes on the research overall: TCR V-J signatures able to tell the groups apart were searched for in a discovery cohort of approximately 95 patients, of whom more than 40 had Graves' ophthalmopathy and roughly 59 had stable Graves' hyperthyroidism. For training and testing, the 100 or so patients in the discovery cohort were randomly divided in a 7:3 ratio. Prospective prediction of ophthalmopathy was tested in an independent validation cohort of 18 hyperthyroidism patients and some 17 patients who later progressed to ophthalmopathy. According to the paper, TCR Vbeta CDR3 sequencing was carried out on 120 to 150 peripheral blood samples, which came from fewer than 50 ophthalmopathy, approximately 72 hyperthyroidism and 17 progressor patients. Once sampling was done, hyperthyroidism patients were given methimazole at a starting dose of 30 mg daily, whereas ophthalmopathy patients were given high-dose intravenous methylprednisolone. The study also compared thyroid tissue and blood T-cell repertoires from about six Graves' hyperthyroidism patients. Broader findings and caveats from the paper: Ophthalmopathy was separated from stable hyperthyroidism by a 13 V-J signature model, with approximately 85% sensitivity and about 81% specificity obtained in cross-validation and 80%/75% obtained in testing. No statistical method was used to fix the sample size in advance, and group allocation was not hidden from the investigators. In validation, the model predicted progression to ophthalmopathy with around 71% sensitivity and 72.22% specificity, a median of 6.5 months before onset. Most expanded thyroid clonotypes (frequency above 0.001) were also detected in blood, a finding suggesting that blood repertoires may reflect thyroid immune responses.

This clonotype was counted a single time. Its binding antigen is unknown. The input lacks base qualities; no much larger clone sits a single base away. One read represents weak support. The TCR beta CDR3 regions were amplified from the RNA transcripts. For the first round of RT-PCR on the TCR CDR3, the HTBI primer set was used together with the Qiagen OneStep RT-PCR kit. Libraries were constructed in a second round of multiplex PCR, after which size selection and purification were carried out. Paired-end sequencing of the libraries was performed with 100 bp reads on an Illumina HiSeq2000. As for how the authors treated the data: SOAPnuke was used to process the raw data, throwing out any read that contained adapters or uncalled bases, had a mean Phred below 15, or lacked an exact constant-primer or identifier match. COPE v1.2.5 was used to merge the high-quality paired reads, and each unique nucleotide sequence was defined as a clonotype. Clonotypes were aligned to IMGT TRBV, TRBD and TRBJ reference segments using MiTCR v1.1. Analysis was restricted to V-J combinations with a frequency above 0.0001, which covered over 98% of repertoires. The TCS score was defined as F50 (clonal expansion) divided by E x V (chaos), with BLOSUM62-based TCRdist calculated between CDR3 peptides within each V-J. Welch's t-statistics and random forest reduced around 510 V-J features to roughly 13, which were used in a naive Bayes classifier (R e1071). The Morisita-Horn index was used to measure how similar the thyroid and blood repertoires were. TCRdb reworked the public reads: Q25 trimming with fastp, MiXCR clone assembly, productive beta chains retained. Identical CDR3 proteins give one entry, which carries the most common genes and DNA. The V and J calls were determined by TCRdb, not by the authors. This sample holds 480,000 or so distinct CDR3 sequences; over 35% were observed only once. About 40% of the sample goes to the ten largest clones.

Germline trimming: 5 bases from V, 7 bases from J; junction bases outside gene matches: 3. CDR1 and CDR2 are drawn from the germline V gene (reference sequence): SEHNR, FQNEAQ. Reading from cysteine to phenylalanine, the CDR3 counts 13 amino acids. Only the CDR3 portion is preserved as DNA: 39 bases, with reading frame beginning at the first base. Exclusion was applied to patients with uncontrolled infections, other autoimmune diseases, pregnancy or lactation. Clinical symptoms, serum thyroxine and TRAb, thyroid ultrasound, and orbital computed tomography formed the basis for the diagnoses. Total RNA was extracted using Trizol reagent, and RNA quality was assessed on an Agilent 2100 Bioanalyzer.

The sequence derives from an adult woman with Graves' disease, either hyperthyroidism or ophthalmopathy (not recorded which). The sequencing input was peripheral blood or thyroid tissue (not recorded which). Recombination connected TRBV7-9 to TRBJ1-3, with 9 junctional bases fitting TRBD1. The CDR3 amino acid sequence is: CASSTGQGNTIYF. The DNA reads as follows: TGTGCCAGCAGCACGGGACAGGGTAACACCATATATTTT.